Here is one T cell receptor beta chain with its context. Method: immunoSEQ multiplex PCR; TCRdb's copy keeps in-frame clones and lacks some. Counted here are approximately 46,000 clones, more than 75% occurring once; the ten biggest clones make up 16%. These data come from a study of T cells in tumors after PD-1 blockade. Sequenced material: PBMCs, taken before anti-PD-1 treatment. This TCR came from a human donor with basal cell carcinoma.

CDR3 nucleotides: TGCGCCAGCAGCTTGGATCCAGCCGGGAGTGGAAACACCATATATTTT. Encoded protein: CASSLDPAGSGNTIYF. The rearrangement links TRBV5-1 to TRBJ1-3; D not resolved. Trimming removed 0 bases from V and 3 bases from J, with 13 bases in between. This CDR3 region has 16 residues. CDR1 and CDR2 (germline): SGHRS, YFSETQ.